This T cell receptor (beta chain) was identified in a study of TIL therapy for anti-PD-1-resistant metastatic lung cancer. CDR3 length equals 17 residues. V lost 3 bases, J lost 6 bases, and 13 bases stayed unmatched. CDR1 and CDR2 (germline): MNHNS, SASEGT. Time point of the sample: pre-treatment sample, taken before nivolumab and TIL therapy. The tumor samples were excised metastases, mostly pleural nodules or supraclavicular lymph nodes. This was the immunoSEQ v3 assay. Libraries were sequenced to 1.5 million to 2 million read pairs (survey) or roughly 5-6.5 million (deep). The repertoire was sequenced with immunoSEQ multiplex PCR; TCRdb's copy has only in-frame clones and lacks some. The table has about 26,000 clones, under 80% seen once.

The receptor was derived from a woman aged 25 to 80 with non-small cell lung cancer. This chain joins TRBV6-1 and TRBJ2-3, with 9 bases identical to TRBD2. The specimen was tumor tissue, collected at baseline. CDR3 nucleotides: TGTGCCAGCAGTGACAAAGGCCTAGCGGGACCTCGGGATACGCAGTATTTT. Residues: CASSDKGLAGPRDTQYF.